This T cell receptor (beta chain) is from a study of blood T cell repertoires in COVID-19. There are 15 residues in the CDR3. Trimming took 4 bases from V and 3 from J; bases not matched to a gene: 8. Germline V gene data show CDR1 as SGDLS and CDR2 as YYNGEE. Clones were read by immunoSEQ multiplex PCR, and TCRdb kept only the in-frame ones, dropping some. The table shows around 300,000 clones, with almost 85% occurring only once. The TCR sequence derives from a human donor in a cohort sampled during active COVID-19. V and J are TRBV9 and TRBJ2-7; 9 bases map to TRBD2. Sequenced material: peripheral blood. CDR3 protein: CASSPEAGGLYEQYF. In DNA form, the CDR3 reads TGTGCCAGCAGCCCAGAAGCGGGGGGCCTCTACGAGCAGTACTTC. The full variable domain, with the rest looked up from reference TRBV9 and TRBJ2-7, is DSGVTQTPKHLITATGQRVTLRCSPRSGDLSVYWYQQSLDQGLQFLIQYYNGEERAKGNILERFSAQQFPDLHSELNLSSLELGDSALYFCASSPEAGGLYEQYFGPGTRLTVT.